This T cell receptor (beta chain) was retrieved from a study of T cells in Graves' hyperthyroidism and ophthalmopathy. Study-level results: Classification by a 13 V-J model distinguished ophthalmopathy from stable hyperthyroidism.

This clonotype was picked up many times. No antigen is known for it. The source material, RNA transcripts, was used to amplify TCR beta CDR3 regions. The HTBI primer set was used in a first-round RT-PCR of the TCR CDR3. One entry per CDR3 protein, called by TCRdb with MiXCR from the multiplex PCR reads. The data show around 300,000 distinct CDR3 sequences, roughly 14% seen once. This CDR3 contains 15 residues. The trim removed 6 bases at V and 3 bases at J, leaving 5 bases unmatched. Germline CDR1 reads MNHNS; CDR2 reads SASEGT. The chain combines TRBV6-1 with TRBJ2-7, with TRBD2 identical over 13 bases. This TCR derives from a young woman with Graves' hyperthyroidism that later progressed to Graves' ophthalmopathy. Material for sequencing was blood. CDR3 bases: TGTGCCAGCAGCGAGACTAGCGGGAGGATCTACGAGCAGTACTTC. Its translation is CASSETSGRIYEQYF.